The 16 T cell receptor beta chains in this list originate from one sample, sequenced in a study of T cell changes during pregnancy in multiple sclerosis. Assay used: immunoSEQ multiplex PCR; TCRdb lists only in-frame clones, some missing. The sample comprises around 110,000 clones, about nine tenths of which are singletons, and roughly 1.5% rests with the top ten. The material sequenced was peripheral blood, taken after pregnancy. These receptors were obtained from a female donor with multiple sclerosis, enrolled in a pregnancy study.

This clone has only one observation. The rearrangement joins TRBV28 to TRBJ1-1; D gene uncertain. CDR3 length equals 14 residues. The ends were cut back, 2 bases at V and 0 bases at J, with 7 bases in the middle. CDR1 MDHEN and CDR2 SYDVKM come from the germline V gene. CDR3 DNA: TGTGCCAGCAGTTTAATACAAATGAACACTGAAGCTTTCTTT. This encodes CASSLIQMNTEAFF.

CDR3 sequence reads: CASRPDTVNEKLFF. The CDR3 DNA reads as TGCGCCAGCAGGCCCGACACAGTCAATGAAAAACTGTTTTTT. This chain connects TRBV5-1 to TRBJ1-4; D unresolved. There are 14 residues in the CDR3. The germline CDR1 and CDR2 sequences are SGHRS and YFSETQ. The germline V and J ends were trimmed by 5 bases and 5 bases, with 13 bases remaining between them.

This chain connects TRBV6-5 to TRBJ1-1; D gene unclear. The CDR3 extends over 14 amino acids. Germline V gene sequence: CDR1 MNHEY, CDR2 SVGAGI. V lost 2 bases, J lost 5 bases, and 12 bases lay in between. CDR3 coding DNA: TGTGCCAGCAGTTACCGGGAAAGGGAAACTGAAGCTTTCTTT. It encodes CASSYRERETEAFF.

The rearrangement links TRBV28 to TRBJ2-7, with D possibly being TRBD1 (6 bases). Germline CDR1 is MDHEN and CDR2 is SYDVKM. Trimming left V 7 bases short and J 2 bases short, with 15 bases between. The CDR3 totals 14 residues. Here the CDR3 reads CASTQTGFTYEQYF. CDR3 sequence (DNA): TGTGCCAGCACTCAGACAGGATTTACCTACGAGCAGTACTTC.

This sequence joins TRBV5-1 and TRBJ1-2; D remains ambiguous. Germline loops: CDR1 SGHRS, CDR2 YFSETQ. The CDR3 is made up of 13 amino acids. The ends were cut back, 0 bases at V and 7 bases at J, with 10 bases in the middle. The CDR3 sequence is CASSLAAGSGYTF. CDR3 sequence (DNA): TGCGCCAGCAGCTTGGCCGCGGGCTCTGGCTACACCTTC.

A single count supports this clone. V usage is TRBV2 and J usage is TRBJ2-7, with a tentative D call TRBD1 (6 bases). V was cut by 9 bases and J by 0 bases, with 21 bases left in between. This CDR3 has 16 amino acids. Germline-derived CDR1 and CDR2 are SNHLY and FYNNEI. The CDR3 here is CASTQGPGTYSYEQYF. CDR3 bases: TGTGCCAGTACGCAGGGTCCCGGGACATACTCCTACGAGCAGTACTTC. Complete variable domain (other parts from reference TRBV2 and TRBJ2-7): EPEVTQTPSHQVTQMGQEVILRCVPISNHLYFYWYRQILGQKVEFLVSFYNNEISEKSEIFDDQFSVERPDGSNFTLKIRSTKLEDSAMYFCASTQGPGTYSYEQYFGPGTRLTVT.

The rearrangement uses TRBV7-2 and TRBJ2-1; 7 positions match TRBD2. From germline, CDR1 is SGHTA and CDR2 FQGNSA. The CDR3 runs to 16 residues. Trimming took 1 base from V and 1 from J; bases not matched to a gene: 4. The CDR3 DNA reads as TGTGCCAGCAGCTTAGTTGGGGGGGGTTCCTACAATGAGCAGTTCTTC. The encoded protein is CASSLVGGGSYNEQFF.

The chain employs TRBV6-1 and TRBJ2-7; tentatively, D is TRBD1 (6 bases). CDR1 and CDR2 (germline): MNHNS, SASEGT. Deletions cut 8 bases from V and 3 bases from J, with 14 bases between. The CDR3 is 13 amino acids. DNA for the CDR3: TGTGCCAGCCACTACTCAGGGGTCTACGAGCAGTACTTC. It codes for CASHYSGVYEQYF.

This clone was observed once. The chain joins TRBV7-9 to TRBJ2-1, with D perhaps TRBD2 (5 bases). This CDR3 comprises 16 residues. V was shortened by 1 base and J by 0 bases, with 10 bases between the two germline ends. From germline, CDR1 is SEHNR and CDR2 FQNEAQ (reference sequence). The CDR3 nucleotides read TGTGCCAGCAGCTTAGACCGACTAAGCTCCTACAATGAGCAGTTCTTC. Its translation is CASSLDRLSSYNEQFF.

CDR3 protein: CASSIGGVLDTQYF. The DNA of the CDR3 is TGTGCCAGTAGTATCGGGGGAGTGCTTGATACGCAGTATTTT. The rearrangement joins TRBV19 to TRBJ2-3; D possibly corresponds to TRBD2 (6 bases). Germline lookup yields CDR1 LNHDA and CDR2 SQIVND (reference sequence). CDR3 length: 14 amino acids. V lost 3 bases and J lost 6, with 13 bases in between.

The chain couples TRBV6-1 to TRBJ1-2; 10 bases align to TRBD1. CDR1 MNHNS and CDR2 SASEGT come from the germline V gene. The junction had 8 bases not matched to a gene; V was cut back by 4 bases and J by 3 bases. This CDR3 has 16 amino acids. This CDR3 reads CASSARPGQGHYGYTF. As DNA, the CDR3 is TGTGCCAGCAGTGCACGTCCGGGACAGGGGCACTATGGCTACACCTTC.

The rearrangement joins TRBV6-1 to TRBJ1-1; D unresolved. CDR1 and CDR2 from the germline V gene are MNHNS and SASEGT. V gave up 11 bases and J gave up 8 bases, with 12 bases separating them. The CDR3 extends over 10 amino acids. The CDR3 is CAAWTIEAFF. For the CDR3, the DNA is TGTGCCGCGTGGACTATAGAAGCTTTCTTT.

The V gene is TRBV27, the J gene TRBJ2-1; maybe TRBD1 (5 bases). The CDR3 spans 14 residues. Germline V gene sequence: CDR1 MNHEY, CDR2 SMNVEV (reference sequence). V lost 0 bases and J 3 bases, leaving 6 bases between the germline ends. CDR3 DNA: TGTGCCAGCAGTTTATCAGGGGTCTACAATGAGCAGTTCTTC. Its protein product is CASSLSGVYNEQFF.

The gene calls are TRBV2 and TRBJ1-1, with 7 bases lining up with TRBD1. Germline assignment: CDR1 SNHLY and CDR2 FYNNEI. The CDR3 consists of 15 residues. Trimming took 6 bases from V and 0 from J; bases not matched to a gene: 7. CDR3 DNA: TGTGCCAGCAGCGGGCAGGGGGGCATGAACACTGAAGCTTTCTTT. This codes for CASSGQGGMNTEAFF.

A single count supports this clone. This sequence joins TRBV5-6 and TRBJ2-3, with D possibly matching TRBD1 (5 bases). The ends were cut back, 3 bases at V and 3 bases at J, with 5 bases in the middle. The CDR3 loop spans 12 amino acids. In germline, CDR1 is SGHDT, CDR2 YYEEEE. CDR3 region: CASSSGTDTQYF. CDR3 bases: TGTGCCAGCAGCTCAGGGACAGATACGCAGTATTTT.

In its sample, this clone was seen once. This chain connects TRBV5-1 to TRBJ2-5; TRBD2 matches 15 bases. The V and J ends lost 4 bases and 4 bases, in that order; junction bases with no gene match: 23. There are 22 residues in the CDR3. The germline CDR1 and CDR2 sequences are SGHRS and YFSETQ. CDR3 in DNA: TGCGCCAGCAGCCACCCCGGGACACCCGGGACTAGCGGGAGGATGAGAGGAGAGACCCAGTACTTC. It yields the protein CASSHPGTPGTSGRMRGETQYF. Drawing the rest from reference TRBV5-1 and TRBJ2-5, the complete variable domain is KAGVTQTPRYLIKTRGQQVTLSCSPISGHRSVSWYQQTPGQGLQFLFEYFSETQRNKGNFPGRFSGRQFSNSRSEMNVSTLELGDSALYLCASSHPGTPGTSGRMRGETQYFGPGTRLLVL.